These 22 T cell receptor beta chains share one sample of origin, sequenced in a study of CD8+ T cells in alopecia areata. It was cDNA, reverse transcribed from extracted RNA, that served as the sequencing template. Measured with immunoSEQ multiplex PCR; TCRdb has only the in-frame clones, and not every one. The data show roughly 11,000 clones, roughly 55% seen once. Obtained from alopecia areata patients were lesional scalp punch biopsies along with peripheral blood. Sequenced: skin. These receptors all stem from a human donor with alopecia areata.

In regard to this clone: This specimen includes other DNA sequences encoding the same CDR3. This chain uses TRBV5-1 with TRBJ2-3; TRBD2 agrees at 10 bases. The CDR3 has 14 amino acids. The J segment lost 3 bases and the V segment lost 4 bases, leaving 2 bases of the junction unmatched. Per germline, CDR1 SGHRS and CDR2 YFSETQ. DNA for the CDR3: TGCGCCAGCAGCGTTAGCGGGGGGACAGATACGCAGTATTTT. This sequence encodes CASSVSGGTDTQYF.

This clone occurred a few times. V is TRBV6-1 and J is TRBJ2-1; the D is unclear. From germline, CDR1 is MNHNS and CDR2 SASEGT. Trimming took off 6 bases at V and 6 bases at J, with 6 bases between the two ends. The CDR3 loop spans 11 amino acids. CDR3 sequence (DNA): TGTGCCAGCAGACTGTCCAATGAGCAGTTCTTC. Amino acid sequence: CASRLSNEQFF.

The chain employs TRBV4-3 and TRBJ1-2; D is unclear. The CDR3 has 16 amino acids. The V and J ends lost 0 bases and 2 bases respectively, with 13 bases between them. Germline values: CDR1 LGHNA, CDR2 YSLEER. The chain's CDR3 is CASSQDRIGENYGYTF. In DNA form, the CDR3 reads TGCGCCAGCAGCCAAGATCGAATCGGGGAAAACTATGGCTACACCTTC.

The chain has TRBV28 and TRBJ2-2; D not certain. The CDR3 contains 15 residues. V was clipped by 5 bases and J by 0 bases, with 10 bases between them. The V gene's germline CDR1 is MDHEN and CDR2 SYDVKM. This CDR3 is CASSPADTNTGELFF. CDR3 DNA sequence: TGTGCCAGCAGTCCGGCCGACACGAACACCGGGGAGCTGTTTTTT.

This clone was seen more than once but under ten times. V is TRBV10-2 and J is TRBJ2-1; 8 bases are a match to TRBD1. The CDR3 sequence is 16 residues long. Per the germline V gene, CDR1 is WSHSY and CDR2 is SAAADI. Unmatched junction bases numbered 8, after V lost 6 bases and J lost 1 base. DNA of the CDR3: TGCGCCAGCAGGGTGGCAGGGGGCGCTTCCTACAATGAGCAGTTCTTC. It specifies CASRVAGGASYNEQFF.

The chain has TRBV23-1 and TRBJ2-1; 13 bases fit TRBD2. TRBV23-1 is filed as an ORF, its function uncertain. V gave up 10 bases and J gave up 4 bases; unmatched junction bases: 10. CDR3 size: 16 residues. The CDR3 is CAIQLAGGLRYNEQFF. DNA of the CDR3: TGCGCCATCCAACTAGCGGGGGGGCTACGGTACAATGAGCAGTTCTTC.

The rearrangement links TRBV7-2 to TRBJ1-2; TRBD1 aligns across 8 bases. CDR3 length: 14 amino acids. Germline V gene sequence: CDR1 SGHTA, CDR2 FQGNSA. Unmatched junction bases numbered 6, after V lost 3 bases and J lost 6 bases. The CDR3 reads CASSLVRGQNGYTF. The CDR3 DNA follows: TGTGCCAGCAGCTTGGTCAGGGGGCAGAATGGCTACACCTTC. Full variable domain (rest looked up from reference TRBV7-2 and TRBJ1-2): GAGVSQSPSNKVTEKGKDVELRCDPISGHTALYWYRQSLGQGLEFLIYFQGNSAPDKSGLPSDRFSAERTGGSVSTLTIQRTQQEDSAVYLCASSLVRGQNGYTFGSGTRLTVV.

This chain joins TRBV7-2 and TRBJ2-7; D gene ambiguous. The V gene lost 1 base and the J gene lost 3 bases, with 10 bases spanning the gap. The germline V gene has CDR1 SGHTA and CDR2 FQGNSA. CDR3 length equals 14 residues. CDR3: CASSLGNYLYEQYF. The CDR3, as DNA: TGTGCCAGCAGCTTAGGGAACTACCTCTACGAGCAGTACTTC.

In DNA form, the CDR3 reads TGTGCCAGCAGCCCTACAGGGGGTACAGGCGAGCAGTACTTC. It specifies CASSPTGGTGEQYF. This chain uses TRBV4-2 with TRBJ2-7; 8 positions match TRBD1. This CDR3 is built from 14 residues. Germline-derived CDR1 and CDR2 are LGHNA and YNFKEQ. V gave up 4 bases and J gave up 6 bases; unmatched junction bases: 8.

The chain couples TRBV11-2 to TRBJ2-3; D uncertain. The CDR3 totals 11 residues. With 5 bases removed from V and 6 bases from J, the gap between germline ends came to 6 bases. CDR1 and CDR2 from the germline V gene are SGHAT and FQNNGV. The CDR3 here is CASSVRDTQYF. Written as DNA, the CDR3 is TGTGCCAGCAGCGTCCGGGATACGCAGTATTTT.

In nucleotides, the CDR3 is TGTGCCAGCAGACTGTCCAATGAGCAGTTCTTC. Translation: CASRLSNEQFF. The chain employs TRBV6-5 and TRBJ2-1; D uncertain. Trimming took off 6 bases at V and 6 bases at J, with 6 bases between the two ends. Germline V gives CDR1 MNHEY, CDR2 SVGAGI. This CDR3 is 11 amino acids long.

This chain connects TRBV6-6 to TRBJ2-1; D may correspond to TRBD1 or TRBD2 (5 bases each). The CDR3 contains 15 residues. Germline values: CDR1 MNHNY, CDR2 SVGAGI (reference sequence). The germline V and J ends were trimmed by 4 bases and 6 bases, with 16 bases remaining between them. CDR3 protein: CASSWGGGGANEQFF. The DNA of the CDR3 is TGTGCCAGCAGTTGGGGCGGAGGTGGGGCCAATGAGCAGTTCTTC.

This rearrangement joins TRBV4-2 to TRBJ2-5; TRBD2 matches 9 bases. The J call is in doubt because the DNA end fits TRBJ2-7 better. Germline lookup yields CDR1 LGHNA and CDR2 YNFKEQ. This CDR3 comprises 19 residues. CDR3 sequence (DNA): TGTGCCAGCAGCCAAGATACGCAAGCGGGGGGAACTATCTCCTACGAGCAGTACTTC. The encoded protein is CASSQDTQAGGTISYEQYF.

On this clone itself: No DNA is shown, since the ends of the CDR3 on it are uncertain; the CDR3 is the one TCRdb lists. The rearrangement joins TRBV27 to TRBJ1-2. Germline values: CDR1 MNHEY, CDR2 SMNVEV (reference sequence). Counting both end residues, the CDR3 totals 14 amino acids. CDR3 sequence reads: CASSTSGPLYGYTF.

The CDR3: CASSPLGETQYF. The CDR3 DNA follows: TGTGCCAGTAGTCCGCTAGGAGAGACCCAGTACTTC. V and J are TRBV19 and TRBJ2-5, with D hard to call. Trimming removed 5 bases at V and 4 bases at J, with 8 bases between. CDR3 length equals 12 residues. CDR1 and CDR2 (germline): LNHDA, SQIVND (reference sequence).

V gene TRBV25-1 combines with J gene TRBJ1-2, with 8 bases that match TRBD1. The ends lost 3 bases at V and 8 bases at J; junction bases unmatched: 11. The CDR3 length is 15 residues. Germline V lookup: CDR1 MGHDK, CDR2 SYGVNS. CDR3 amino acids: CASSDQGQGLWGYTF. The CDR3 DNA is TGTGCCAGCAGTGACCAAGGACAGGGCCTTTGGGGCTACACCTTC.

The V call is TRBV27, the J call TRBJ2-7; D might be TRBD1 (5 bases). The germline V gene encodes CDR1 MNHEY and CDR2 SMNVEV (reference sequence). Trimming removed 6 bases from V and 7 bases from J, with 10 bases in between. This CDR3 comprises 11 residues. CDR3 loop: CASSLGLEQYF. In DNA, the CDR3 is TGTGCCAGCAGCCTGGGGCTTGAGCAGTACTTC.

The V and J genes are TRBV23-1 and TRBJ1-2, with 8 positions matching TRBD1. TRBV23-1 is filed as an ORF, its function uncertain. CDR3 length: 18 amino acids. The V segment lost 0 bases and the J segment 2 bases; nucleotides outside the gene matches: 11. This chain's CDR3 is CASSQSGRGLHTNYGYTF. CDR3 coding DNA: TGCGCCAGCAGTCAATCTGGCAGGGGGCTCCATACCAACTATGGCTACACCTTC.

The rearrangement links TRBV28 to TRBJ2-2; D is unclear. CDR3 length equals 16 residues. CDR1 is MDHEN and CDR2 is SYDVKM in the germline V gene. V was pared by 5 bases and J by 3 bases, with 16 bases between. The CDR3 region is CASSPQSPGYTGELFF. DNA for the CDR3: TGTGCCAGCAGTCCACAATCGCCCGGGTACACCGGGGAGCTGTTTTTT.

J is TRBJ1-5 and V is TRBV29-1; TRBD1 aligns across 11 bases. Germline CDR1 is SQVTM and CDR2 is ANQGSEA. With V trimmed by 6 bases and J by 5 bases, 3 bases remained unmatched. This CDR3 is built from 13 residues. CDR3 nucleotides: TGCAGCGTGCGGACAGGGGGCGATCAGCCCCAGCATTTT. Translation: CSVRTGGDQPQHF.

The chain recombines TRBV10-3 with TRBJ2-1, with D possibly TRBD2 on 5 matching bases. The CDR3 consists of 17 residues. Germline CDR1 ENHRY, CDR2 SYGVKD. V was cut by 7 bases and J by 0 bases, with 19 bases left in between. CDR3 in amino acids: CAITQAPPGSSYNEQFF. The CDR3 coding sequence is TGTGCCATCACCCAGGCCCCGCCGGGGAGCTCCTACAATGAGCAGTTCTTC.

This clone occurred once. The CDR3 region has the DNA TGTGCCAGCAGCTCCTACCGGGACAGGGATTTGGGTTTCTTT. Its translation is CASSSYRDRDLGFF. The chain has TRBV7-9 and TRBJ1-1, with 9 bases fitting TRBD1. This CDR3 is 14 amino acids long. J was trimmed by 13 bases and V by 4 bases; bases with no gene match: 13. Germline lookup yields CDR1 SEHNR and CDR2 FQNEAQ (reference sequence).